The rows below give T cell receptor beta chains drawn from one sample of a study of cytomegalovirus exposure and HLA in healthy donors. Clones were sequenced by immunoSEQ multiplex PCR, and TCRdb holds only the in-frame ones, with some missing. The sample holds about 140,000 clones, 65% to 80% seen once. The sample consisted of PBMCs. The receptors were gathered from a male donor in good health and CMV-seronegative. Each CDR3 is given with its conserved first and last residue. D genes are given only for firm matches. Clone size is not always given. Where it is, it says once, few, many or a class for expanded clones.

V: TRBV19; size: NA; D: NA; J: TRBJ2-6; DNA: TGTGCCAGTAGTATAGATTGGAGAGCTGGGGCCAACGTCCTGACTTTC; CDR3: CASSIDWRAGANVLTF
V: TRBV28; size: NA; D: TRBD1; J: TRBJ2-7; DNA: TGTGCCAGCAGTTCTGGGACAGGTGGCTACGAGCAGTACTTC; CDR3: CASSSGTGGYEQYF
V: TRBV28; size: NA; D: NA; J: TRBJ1-5; DNA: TGTGCCAGCAGTCGCGCGGACAGATATCAGCCCCAGCATTTT; CDR3: CASSRADRYQPQHF
V: TRBV5-1; size: NA; D: NA; J: TRBJ2-7; DNA: TGCGCCAGCAGCTTGGTTGGCAGTTCCTACGAGCAGTACTTC; CDR3: CASSLVGSSYEQYF
V: TRBV6-6; size: NA; D: NA; J: TRBJ2-3; DNA: TGTGCCAGCAGTTACGGTTTCAGGGTAACCACAGGTACGCAGTATTTT; CDR3: CASSYGFRVTTGTQYF
V: TRBV6-1; size: few; D: TRBD1; J: TRBJ2-1; DNA: TGTGCCAGCATCGGACAGGGGATGGAGCAGTTCTTC; CDR3: CASIGQGMEQFF
V: TRBV29-1; size: few; D: NA; J: TRBJ1-1; DNA: TGCAGCGTTTACCGGGTGAACACTGAAGCTTTCTTT; CDR3: CSVYRVNTEAFF
V: TRBV6-5; size: once; D: TRBD1; J: TRBJ1-6; DNA: TGTGCCAGCAGTTCGATGGACAGGGTGGATTCACCCCTCCACTTT; CDR3: CASSSMDRVDSPLHF
V: TRBV5-6; size: NA; D: TRBD2; J: TRBJ2-7; DNA: TGTGCCAGCAGCTCCGGACCGACTAGCGGTTACTACGAGCAGTACTTC; CDR3: CASSSGPTSGYYEQYF
V: TRBV2; size: NA; D: NA; J: TRBJ2-7; DNA: TGTGCCAGCAGTGAGGAACGCGGGGCAGGCTACGAGCAGTACTTC; CDR3: CASSEERGAGYEQYF
V: TRBV28; size: few; D: TRBD2; J: TRBJ2-5; DNA: TGTGCCAGTACTAGCGGGGGGAAGAGGGAGACCCAGTACTTC; CDR3: CASTSGGKRETQYF
V: TRBV14; size: NA; D: NA; J: TRBJ2-5; DNA: TGTGCCAGCAGCGCCCCCCGAGGAGTCGCCCAAGAGACCCAGTACTTC; CDR3: CASSAPRGVAQETQYF
V: TRBV7-2; size: NA; D: TRBD2; J: TRBJ2-7; DNA: TGTGCCAGCAGCTTGCCTAGCGGGACAAGCGAGCAGTACTTC; CDR3: CASSLPSGTSEQYF
V: TRBV7-2; size: NA; D: NA; J: TRBJ1-1; DNA: TGTGCCAGCAGCTTACGCAGTGAAGCTTTCTTT; CDR3: CASSLRSEAFF
V: TRBV2; size: few; D: TRBD1; J: TRBJ1-5; DNA: TGTGCCAGCAGGAAGGACAGGGTTAATGAATTAGGTCAGCCCCAGCATTTT; CDR3: CASRKDRVNELGQPQHF
V: TRBV30; size: NA; D: TRBD2; J: TRBJ2-1; DNA: TGTGCCTGGAGTGTAATAGCGGGGGTTACCTACAATGAGCAGTTCTTC; CDR3: CAWSVIAGVTYNEQFF
V: TRBV5-6; size: NA; D: TRBD1; J: TRBJ1-1; DNA: TGTGCCAGCAGCCCTACAGGGGGGTGGAACACTGAAGCTTTCTTT; CDR3: CASSPTGGWNTEAFF
V: TRBV7-9; size: NA; D: NA; J: TRBJ1-2; DNA: TGTGCCAGCAGGAGACCGGGTCTCCCCAAGTCTAACTATGGCTACACCTTC; CDR3: CASRRPGLPKSNYGYTF
V: TRBV6-5; size: few; D: TRBD1; J: TRBJ1-4; DNA: TGTGCCAGCAGCAGGGACAGCCCGGTTAATGAAAAACTGTTTTTT; CDR3: CASSRDSPVNEKLFF
V: TRBV4-1; size: NA; D: TRBD1; J: TRBJ2-4; DNA: TGCGCCAGCAGCCAACCGGGACAGGGGGTGGCCAAAAACATTCAGTACTTC; CDR3: CASSQPGQGVAKNIQYF
V: TRBV25-1; size: NA; D: NA; J: TRBJ1-5; DNA: TGTGCCAGCAGTGAATCGAGGGCTGCTAGCAATCAGCCCCAGCATTTT; CDR3: CASSESRAASNQPQHF
V: TRBV18; size: NA; D: NA; J: TRBJ1-5; DNA: TGTGCCAGCTCACAGAGACAGGACCCGCGTGACCAGCATTTT; CDR3: CASSQRQDPRDQHF